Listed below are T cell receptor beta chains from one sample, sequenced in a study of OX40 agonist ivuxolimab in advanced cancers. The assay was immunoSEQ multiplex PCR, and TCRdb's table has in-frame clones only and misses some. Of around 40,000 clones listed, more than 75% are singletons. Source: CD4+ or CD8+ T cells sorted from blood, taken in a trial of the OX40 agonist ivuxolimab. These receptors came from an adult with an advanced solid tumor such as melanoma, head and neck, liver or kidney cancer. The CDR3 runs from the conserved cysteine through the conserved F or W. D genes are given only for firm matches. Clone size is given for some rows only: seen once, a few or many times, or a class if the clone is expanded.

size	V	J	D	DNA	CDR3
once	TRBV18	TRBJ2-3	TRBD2	TGTGCCAGCTCACTAACTAAAGGTAGCGGGGGCACAGATACGCAGTATTTT	CASSLTKGSGGTDTQYF
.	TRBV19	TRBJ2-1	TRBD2	TGTGCCAGTAGCCTCCCCGGGGGGGCCTACAATGAGCAGTTCTTC	CASSLPGGAYNEQFF
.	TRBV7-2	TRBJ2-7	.	TGTGCCACGGCGTGGGGTAATGACCCCTACGAGCAGTACTTC	CATAWGNDPYEQYF
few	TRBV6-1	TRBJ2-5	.	TGTGCCAGCACCCCTCGGGCCCTACAAGAGACCCAGTACTTC	CASTPRALQETQYF
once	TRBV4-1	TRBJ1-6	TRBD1	TGCGCCAGCAGCCAAAAGGACACAGGGGGAACCTATAATTCACCCCCCCACTTT	CASSQKDTGGTYNSPPHF
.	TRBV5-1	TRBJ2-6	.	TGCGCCAGCACCTTCCAGGGTTCTGGGGCCAACGTCCTGACTTTC	CASTFQGSGANVLTF
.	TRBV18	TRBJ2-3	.	TGTGCCAGCTCACCAAAAACAGATACGCAGTATTTT	CASSPKTDTQYF
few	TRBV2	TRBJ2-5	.	TGTGCCAGCAGGCCGACAGAAGGCCAAGAGACCCAGTACTTC	CASRPTEGQETQYF
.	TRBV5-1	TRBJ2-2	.	TGCGCCAGCAGCGGCGGGTGGAACACCGGGGAGCTGTTTTTT	CASSGGWNTGELFF
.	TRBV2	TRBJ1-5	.	TGTGCCAGCAGACTCCCCGGGACGGAGTCCGGGGGGCCCCAGCATTTT	CASRLPGTESGGPQHF
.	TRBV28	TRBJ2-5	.	TGTGCCAGCAGTGTAGTAGCGGTTTTACAAGAGACCCAGTACTTC	CASSVVAVLQETQYF
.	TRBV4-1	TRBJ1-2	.	TGCGCCAGCAGCCAAGAGGAAGTGCGCCCCTTCTATGGTGGGACCTTC	CASSQEEVRPFYGGTF
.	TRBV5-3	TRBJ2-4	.	TGTGCCAGAAGCCCCCCCGGCGGGAAAAACATTCAGTACTTC	CARSPPGGKNIQYF
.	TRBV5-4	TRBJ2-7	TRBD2	TGTGCCAGCAGCTTGGAAAGCGGGGGGACCTACGAGCAGTACTTC	CASSLESGGTYEQYF
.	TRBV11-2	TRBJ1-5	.	TGTGCCAGCAGCTTAGATAGCAATCAGCCCCAGCATTTT	CASSLDSNQPQHF
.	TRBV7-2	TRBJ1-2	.	TGTGCCAGCAGCTTAGGCTACACCTTC	CASSLGYTF
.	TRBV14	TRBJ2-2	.	TGTGCCAGCAGCCCTCTCCGGGAACCGCCCGGGGAGCTGTTTTTT	CASSPLREPPGELFF
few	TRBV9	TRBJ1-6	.	TGTGCCAGCAGCCCCTCGGAAGGATCACCCCTCCACTTT	CASSPSEGSPLHF
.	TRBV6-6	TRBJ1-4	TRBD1	TGTGCCAGCAGTTTTGGGACAGGGAACAATGAAAAACTGTTTTTT	CASSFGTGNNEKLFF
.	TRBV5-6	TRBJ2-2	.	TGTGCCAGCAGCCTGGGCGGTGCCGGGGAGCTGTTTTTT	CASSLGGAGELFF
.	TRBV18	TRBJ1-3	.	TGTGCCAGCTCACCGGGAAACGGAAACACCATATATTTT	CASSPGNGNTIYF
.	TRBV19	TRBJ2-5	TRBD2	TGTGCCAGTAGTACATACCGACTAGCGGGGGGGGAAGAGACCCAGTACTTC	CASSTYRLAGGEETQYF
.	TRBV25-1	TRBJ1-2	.	TGTGCCAGCAGTGAAATCTCCAGGGACTATGGCTACACCTTC	CASSEISRDYGYTF
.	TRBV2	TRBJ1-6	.	TGCGCCAGCAGTGAGGGTAGAATCTATTCACCCCTCCACTTT	CASSEGRIYSPLHF
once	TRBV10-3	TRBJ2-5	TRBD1	TGTGCCATCGGAGGACAGGGTTCGGAGACCCAGTACTTC	CAIGGQGSETQYF
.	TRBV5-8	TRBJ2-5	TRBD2	TGTGCCAGCAGCTGGGGACTAGCCCAAGAGACCCAGTACTTC	CASSWGLAQETQYF
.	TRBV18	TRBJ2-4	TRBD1	TGTGCCAGCTCACCACCAAGCAGGGGGCATCAAAACATTCAGTACTTC	CASSPPSRGHQNIQYF
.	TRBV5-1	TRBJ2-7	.	TGCGCCAGCAGCTACCTTTTCTCCGGGAGCTCCTACGAGCAGTACTTC	CASSYLFSGSSYEQYF
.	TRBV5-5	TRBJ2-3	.	TGTGCCAGCCTCGTAGGGGGGGCTGGCGATACGCAGTATTTT	CASLVGGAGDTQYF
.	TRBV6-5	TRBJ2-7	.	TGTGCCAGCAAAAGGGCGAATTCCTACGAGCAGTACTTC	CASKRANSYEQYF
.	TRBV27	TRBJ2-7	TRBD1	TGTGCCAGCCAGGGACAGGGTTCCTACGAGCAGTACTTC	CASQGQGSYEQYF
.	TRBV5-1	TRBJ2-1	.	TGCGCCAGCAGCTTCGTCAATGAGCAGTTCTTC	CASSFVNEQFF
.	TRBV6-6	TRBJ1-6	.	TGTGCCAGCATGTACGGGGGTAATTCACCCCTCCACTTT	CASMYGGNSPLHF
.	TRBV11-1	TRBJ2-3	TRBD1	TGTGCCAGCAGAAGGACAGGGAGCACAGATACGCAGTATTTT	CASRRTGSTDTQYF
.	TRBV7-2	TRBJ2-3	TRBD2	TGTGCCAGCAGCACCGCGACCGGGACTAAGACGCAGTATTTT	CASSTATGTKTQYF
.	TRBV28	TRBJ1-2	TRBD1	TGTGCCAGCAGTGTCTCACAGGGGGCGCTCGGCTACACCTTC	CASSVSQGALGYTF
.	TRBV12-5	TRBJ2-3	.	TGTGCTAGTGGTTTGATAACAGATACGCAGTATTTT	CASGLITDTQYF
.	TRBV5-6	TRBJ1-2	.	TGTGCCAGCAGCTTGGTGACAGGCCAAAACTATGGCTACACCTTC	CASSLVTGQNYGYTF
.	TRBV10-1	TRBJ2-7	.	TGCGCCAGCAGCACAGGGATCAGATCCGAGCAGTACTTC	CASSTGIRSEQYF
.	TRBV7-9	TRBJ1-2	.	TGTGCCAGCAGCTTAGGGGCAGCCCCGAACTATGGCTACACCTTC	CASSLGAAPNYGYTF
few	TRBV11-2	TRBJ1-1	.	TGTGCCAGCAGCCTAAATCCCCGGGGGGGGAGTGGCACTGAAGCTTTCTTT	CASSLNPRGGSGTEAFF
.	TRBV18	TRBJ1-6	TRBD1	TGTGCCAGCTCAGACCGGGACAGTGGAAATTCACCCCTCCACTTT	CASSDRDSGNSPLHF
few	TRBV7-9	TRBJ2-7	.	TGTGCCAGCAGCCAAGACCCGGCACAGGGCTCCTACGAGCAGTACTTC	CASSQDPAQGSYEQYF
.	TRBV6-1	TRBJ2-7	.	TGTGCCAGCAGTGAACGCGGAGGGTTCGAGCAGTACTTC	CASSERGGFEQYF
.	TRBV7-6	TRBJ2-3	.	TGTGCCAGCAGCTTAGCGACACACACAGATACGCAGTATTTT	CASSLATHTDTQYF